This T cell receptor beta chain came from a study of identical twins. Findings and caveats of the study: Findings came from cross-sectional statistics, without long-term follow-up of donors. Shared out-of-frame alpha sequences (those common to twins) showed excess low generation probability.

Germline lookup yields CDR1 MNHEY and CDR2 SVGEGT. The CDR3 has 18 residues. Template switching (which added a universal primer site) was used, and cDNA carried unique molecular identifiers. TCRdb redid the calling of the 5' RACE reads with MiXCR, one entry per CDR3 protein. The table records about 660,000 distinct CDR3 sequences, 8.5% to 9% of them present only once. On this clonotype: No antigen is known for it. A junction boundary mismatches the germline segment, possibly from a read error.

This sample also belongs to another study, concerning yellow fever vaccine responses in identical twins. Turning to that study: The authors reported partly convergent, partly personalized vaccine responses in identical twins.

The material sequenced was PBMCs. The source of this sequence is a woman younger than 35 in good health. This rearrangement joins TRBV6-2 or TRBV6-3 to TRBJ2-7; TRBD1 is a possible D gene (6 bases). CDR3 sequence: CASRYSVDLDRWRYEQYF. The DNA for the CDR3 is TGTGCCAGCAGATACTCTGTGGATCTAGACAGGTGGAGGTACGAGCAGTACTTC.